The T cell receptor (beta chain) described here comes from a study of blood T cell repertoires in COVID-19. Study-wide background: PBMCs, B-cell-depleted T cells, or T cells were the source of the cDNA or gDNA that made up the material.

Participants came from some 23 US areas, aged about 18 to 90 years. Cohort allocation depended upon clinical history that participants reported. CDR1 MDHEN and CDR2 SYDVKM come from the germline V gene. The CDR3 runs to 15 residues. V dropped 4 bases and J dropped 2; count of bases not matched to a gene: 3. As originally analysed: Amplification of reference gene primers provided the estimated nucleated cell counts. Here immunoSEQ multiplex PCR was the method, and the copy in TCRdb shows in-frame clones only, minus some. The D gene and trimming were derived from the DNA, and the V and J assignments and clone size from that table. The sample yields approximately 210,000 clones, 80% seen once.

The V call is TRBV28, the J call TRBJ2-1; 9 nucleotides align to TRBD2. Sequencing was done on a sample of PBMCs or T cells enriched from blood (not recorded which). This TCR derives from a man aged 25-40 years with acute COVID-19. CDR3 region: CASSWGGGAYNEQFF. CDR3 in DNA: TGTGCCAGCAGTTGGGGCGGGGGGGCCTACAATGAGCAGTTCTTC.